This entry is about one T cell receptor (beta chain). Its antigen is currently unknown. Each CDR3 protein gets one entry after TCRdb re-called the RT-PCR reads with MiXCR. There are hundreds of thousands of distinct CDR3 sequences in the sample; around 16% occur only once, and 11% lies in the top ten. With 5 bases removed from V and 6 bases from J, the gap between germline ends came to 20 bases. The CDR3 runs 15 residues. Germline V gives CDR1 MNHNS, CDR2 SASEGT. This sample was taken from a study of response to subunit inactivated influenza vaccine. Study outcomes and limitations: Each seasonal influenza vaccination recruits few new T cells, the authors suggested.

The sequence derives from a man aged 50 to 59 who received an inactivated influenza vaccine. Sequencing was performed on PBMCs from blood, taken 11 to 12 days after vaccination. The chain joins TRBV6-1 to TRBJ2-7; TRBD1 or TRBD2 may be the D gene (5 bases each). CDR3 loop: CASSPTQRGRGEQYF. In DNA form, the CDR3 reads TGTGCCAGCAGTCCAACCCAACGGGGACGAGGCGAGCAGTACTTC.